This record covers a single T cell receptor (beta chain). The target antigen is unknown. Trimming cost V 4 bases and J 4 bases; bases outside gene matches: 6. The length of the CDR3 is 13 residues. CDR1 GTSNPN and CDR2 SVGIG come from the germline V gene (reference sequence). Method: immunoSEQ multiplex PCR; TCRdb's copy keeps in-frame clones and lacks some. The sample includes 100,000 to 150,000 clones, 80% to 90% seen only once; the top ten take about 1.2%. This specimen comes from a study of T cell responses to AZD1222 COVID-19 vaccine. Notes on the study in general: Researchers report vaccine-associated CD4 TCRs spanning spike, with dominance at 160-218 and 743-854. Repertoire samples came only from after the peak T cell response. Nearly half of spike-specific TCRs reportedly go after variant regions that carry no mutations. Mostly white British, mostly female donors; authors suggested clonal diversity may be underestimated.

Sequencing used peripheral blood, obtained on day 0 of AZD1222 vaccination. The source of this sequence is an adult in good health. The V gene is TRBV30, the J gene TRBJ1-1, with TRBD1 matching 7 bases. The CDR3 DNA reads TGTGCCTGGAAACCGAGGGGGCTCACTGAAGCTTTCTTT. Its protein is CAWKPRGLTEAFF.